The clone carrying this T cell receptor (beta chain) has more than one count but fewer than ten. The data are from a study of molecular identifiers for immune sequencing clone quantification. TCRdb called the PCR reads again in MiXCR, with one record for every CDR3 protein. This sample has a few hundred thousand distinct CDR3 sequences, with about 23% found just once. The CDR3 spans 16 residues. Germline assignment: CDR1 DFQATT and CDR2 SNEGSKA (reference sequence). Trimming shortened V by 5 bases and J by 2 bases, and 22 bases separated the two germline ends. Sorted naive CD8 T cells were those defined as CD8+CD4-CCR7+CD45RA+.

The clonotype originates from a human donor in good health. Some libraries in this study had Jurkat cell RNA spiked in. This chain links TRBV20-1 with TRBJ2-7; D gene ambiguous. The specimen sequenced was naive CD8+ T cells from blood, with Jurkat cell RNA spiked in. This sample's subset: FACS-sorted CD8+CD4-CCR7+CD45RA+ naive T cells. The CDR3 DNA follows: TGCAGTGCTCGAGTTATTGACGCACAGCGCCCCTACGAGCAGTACTTC. Protein sequence: CSARVIDAQRPYEQYF.